Sequencing of this T cell receptor beta chain was carried out in a study of blood T cell repertoires in COVID-19. Background on the study: Samples representing acute and convalescent COVID-19 were sourced from the United States, Italy and Spain.

The germline V gene encodes CDR1 ENHRY and CDR2 SYGVKD. This CDR3 comprises 17 residues. J was trimmed by 3 bases and V by 7 bases; bases with no gene match: 9. Original data processing: Reference gene primer amplification yielded estimated nucleated cell counts. Assay: immunoSEQ multiplex PCR; the TCRdb copy retains only in-frame clones and omits some. That table is the source of V, J and clone size, and D and trimming were worked out from the DNA. The sample consists of 650,000 to 800,000 clones, about 87% of them appearing once. The sequence was collected from a woman between 18 and 30 years old with acute or convalescent COVID-19. J is TRBJ2-3 and V is TRBV10-3; 14 positions agree with TRBD2. The sequenced sample consisted of peripheral blood. CDR3 region: CAITAGTSGGRTDTQYF. In nucleotides, the CDR3 is TGTGCCATCACCGCCGGGACTAGCGGGGGCCGTACAGATACGCAGTATTTT.